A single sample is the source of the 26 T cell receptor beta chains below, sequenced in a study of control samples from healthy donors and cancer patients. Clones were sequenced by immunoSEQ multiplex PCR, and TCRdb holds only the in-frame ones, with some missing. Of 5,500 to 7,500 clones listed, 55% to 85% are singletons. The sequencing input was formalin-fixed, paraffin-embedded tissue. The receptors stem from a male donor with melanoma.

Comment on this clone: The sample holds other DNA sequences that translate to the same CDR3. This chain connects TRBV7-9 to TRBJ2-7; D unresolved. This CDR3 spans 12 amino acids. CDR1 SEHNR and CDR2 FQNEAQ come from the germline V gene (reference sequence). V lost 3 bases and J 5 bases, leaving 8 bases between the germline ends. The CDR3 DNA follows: TGTGCCAGCAGCTTCTTGGCCCACGAGCAGTACTTC. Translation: CASSFLAHEQYF.

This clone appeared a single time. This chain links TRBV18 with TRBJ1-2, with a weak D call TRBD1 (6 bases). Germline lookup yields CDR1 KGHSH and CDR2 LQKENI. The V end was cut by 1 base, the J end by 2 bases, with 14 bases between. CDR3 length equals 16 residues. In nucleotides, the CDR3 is TGTGCCAGCTCACCACAGGCAGGGGTTGCGAACTATGGCTACACCTTC. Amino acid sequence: CASSPQAGVANYGYTF.

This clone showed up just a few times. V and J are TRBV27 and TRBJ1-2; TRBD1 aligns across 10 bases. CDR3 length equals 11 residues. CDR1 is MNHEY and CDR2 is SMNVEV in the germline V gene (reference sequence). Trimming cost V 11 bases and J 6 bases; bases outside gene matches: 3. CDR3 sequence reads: CASTGGDGYTF. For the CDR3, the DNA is TGTGCCTCGACAGGGGGCGATGGCTACACCTTC.

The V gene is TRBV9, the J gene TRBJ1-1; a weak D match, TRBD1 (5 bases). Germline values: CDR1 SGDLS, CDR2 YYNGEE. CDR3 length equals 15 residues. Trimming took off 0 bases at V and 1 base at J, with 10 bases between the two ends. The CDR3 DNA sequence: TGTGCCAGCAGCGTAGGTGGGGACGGGAACACTGAAGCTTTCTTT. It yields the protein CASSVGGDGNTEAFF. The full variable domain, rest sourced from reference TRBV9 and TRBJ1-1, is DSGVTQTPKHLITATGQRVTLRCSPRSGDLSVYWYQQSLDQGLQFLIQYYNGEERAKGNILERFSAQQFPDLHSELNLSSLELGDSALYFCASSVGGDGNTEAFFGQGTRLTVV.

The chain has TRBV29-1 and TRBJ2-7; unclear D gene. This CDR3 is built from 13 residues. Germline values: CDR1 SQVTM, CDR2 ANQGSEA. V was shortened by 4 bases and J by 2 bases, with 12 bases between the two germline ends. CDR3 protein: CSVVAADTYEQYF. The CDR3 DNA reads TGCAGCGTTGTGGCAGCTGACACCTACGAGCAGTACTTC.

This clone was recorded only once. The CDR3 DNA reads TGTGCCAGCAGCGCCAGCGGGAGCGGCACAGATACGCAGTATTTT. Its protein product is CASSASGSGTDTQYF. The chain carries TRBV28 and TRBJ2-3; 8 bases are shared with TRBD2. Germline trimming cut 6 bases from V and 1 base from J; bases unmatched to any gene: 6. The CDR3 is 15 amino acids. In germline, CDR1 is MDHEN, CDR2 SYDVKM. The full variable domain, its missing parts supplied by reference TRBV28 and TRBJ2-3, is DVKVTQSSRYLVKRTGEKVFLECVQDMDHENMFWYRQDPGLGLRLIYFSYDVKMKEKGDIPEGYSVSREKKERFSLILESASTNQTSMYLCASSASGSGTDTQYFGPGTRLTVL.

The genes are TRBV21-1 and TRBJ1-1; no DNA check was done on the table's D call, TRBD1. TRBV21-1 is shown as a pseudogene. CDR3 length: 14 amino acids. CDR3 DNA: TGTGCCAGCAGCACCGGGACAGGGGGCACTGAAGCTTTCTTT. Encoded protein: CASSTGTGGTEAFF.

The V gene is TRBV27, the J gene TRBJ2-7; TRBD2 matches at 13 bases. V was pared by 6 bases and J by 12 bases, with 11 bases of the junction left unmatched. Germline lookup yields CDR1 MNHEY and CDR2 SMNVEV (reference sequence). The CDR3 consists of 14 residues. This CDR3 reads CASSPTSGRALGYF. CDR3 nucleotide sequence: TGTGCCAGCAGCCCTACTAGCGGGAGGGCCCTGGGGTACTTC.

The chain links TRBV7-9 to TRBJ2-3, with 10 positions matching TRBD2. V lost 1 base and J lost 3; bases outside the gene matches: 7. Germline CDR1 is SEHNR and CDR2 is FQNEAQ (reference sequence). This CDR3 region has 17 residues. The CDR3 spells CASSLGHLAGATDTQYF. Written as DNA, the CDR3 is TGTGCCAGCAGCTTAGGACACCTAGCGGGAGCTACAGATACGCAGTATTTT.

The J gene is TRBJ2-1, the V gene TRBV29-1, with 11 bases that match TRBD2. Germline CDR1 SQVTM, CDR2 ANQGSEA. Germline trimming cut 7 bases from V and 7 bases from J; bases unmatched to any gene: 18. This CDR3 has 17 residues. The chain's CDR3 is CSAPETLASGRINEQFF. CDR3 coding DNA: TGCAGCGCCCCTGAGACCCTGGCTAGCGGGAGGATAAATGAGCAGTTCTTC.

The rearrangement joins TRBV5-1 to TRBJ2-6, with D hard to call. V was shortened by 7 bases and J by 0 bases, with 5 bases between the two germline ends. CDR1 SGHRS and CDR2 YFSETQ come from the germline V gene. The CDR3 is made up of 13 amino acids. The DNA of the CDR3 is TGCGCCAGCTCTCCCTCTGGGGCCAACGTCCTGACTTTC. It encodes CASSPSGANVLTF.

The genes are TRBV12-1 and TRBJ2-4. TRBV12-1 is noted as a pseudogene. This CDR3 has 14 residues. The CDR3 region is CASSLNLAKNIQYF. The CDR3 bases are TGTGCCAGCAGCTTAAATTTAGCCAAAAACATTCAGTACTTC.

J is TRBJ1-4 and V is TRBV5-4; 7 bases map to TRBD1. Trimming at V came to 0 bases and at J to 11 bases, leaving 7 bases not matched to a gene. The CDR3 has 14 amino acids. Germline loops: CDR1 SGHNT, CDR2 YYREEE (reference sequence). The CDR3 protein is CASSLASRGEKLFF. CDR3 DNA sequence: TGTGCCAGCAGCTTGGCGTCCAGGGGGGAGAAACTGTTTTTT.

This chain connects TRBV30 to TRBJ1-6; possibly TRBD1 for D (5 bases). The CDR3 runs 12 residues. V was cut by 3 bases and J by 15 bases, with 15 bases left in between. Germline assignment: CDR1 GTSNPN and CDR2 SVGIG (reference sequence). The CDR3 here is CAWRTDSYRLHF. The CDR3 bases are TGTGCCTGGAGGACTGACAGTTATCGCCTCCACTTT.

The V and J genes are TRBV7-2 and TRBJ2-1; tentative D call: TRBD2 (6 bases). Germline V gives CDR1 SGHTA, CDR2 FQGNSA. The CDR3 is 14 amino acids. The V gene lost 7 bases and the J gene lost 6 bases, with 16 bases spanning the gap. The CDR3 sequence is CASKPGRTGNEQFF. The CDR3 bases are TGTGCCAGCAAACCGGGGAGGACCGGCAATGAGCAGTTCTTC.

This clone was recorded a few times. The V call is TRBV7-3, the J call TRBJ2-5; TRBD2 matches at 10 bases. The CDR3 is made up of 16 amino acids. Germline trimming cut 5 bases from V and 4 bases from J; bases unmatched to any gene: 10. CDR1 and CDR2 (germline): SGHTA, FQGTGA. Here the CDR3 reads CASSPTLAGTRETQYF. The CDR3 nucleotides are TGTGCCAGCAGCCCCACACTAGCGGGAACTCGAGAGACCCAGTACTTC.

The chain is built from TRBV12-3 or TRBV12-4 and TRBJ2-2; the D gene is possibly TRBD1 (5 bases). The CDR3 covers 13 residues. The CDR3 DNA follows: TGTGCGGTGGGCAGGGCTTACACCGGGGAGCTGTTTTTT. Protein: CAVGRAYTGELFF.

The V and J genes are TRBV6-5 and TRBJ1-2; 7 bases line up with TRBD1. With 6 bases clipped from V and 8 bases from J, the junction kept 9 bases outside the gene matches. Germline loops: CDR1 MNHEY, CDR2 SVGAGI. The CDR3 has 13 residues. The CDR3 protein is CASSRQGSEGYTF. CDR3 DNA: TGTGCCAGCAGCAGACAGGGTTCGGAGGGCTACACCTTC.

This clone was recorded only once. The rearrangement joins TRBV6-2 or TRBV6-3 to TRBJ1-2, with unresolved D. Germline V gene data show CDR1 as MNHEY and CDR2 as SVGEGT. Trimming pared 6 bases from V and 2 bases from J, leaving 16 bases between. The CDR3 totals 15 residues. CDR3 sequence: CASSANPGRNYGYTF. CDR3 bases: TGTGCCAGCAGCGCGAACCCCGGGCGGAACTATGGCTACACCTTC.

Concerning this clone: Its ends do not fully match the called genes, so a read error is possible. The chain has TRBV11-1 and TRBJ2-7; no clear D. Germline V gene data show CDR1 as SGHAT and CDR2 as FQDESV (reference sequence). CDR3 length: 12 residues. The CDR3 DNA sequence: TGTGCCAGCAGCGTTAGCCGCCCACTTGCGGACTTC. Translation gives CASSVSRPLADF.

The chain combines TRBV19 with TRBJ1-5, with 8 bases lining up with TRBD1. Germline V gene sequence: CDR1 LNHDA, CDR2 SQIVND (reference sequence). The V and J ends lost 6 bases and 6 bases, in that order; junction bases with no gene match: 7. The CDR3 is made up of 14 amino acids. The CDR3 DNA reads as TGTGCCAGTAGAGGGGGACAGGAATTTCAGCCCCAGCATTTT. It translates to CASRGGQEFQPQHF.

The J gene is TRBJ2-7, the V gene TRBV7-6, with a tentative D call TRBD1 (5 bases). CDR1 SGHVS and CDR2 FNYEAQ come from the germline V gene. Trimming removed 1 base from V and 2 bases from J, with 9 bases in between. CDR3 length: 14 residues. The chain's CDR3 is CASSLEAGPYEQYF. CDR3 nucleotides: TGTGCCAGCAGCTTAGAGGCAGGGCCCTACGAGCAGTACTTC. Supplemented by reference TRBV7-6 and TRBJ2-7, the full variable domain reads GAGVSQSPRYKVTKRGQDVALRCDPISGHVSLYWYRQALGQGPEFLTYFNYEAQQDKSGLPNDRFSAERPEGSISTLTIQRTEQRDSAMYRCASSLEAGPYEQYFGPGTRLTVT.

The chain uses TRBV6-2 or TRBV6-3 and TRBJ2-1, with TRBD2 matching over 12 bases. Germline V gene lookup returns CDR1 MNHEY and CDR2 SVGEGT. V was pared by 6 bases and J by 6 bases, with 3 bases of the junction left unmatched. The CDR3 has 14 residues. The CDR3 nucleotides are TGTGCCAGCAGCCCTAGCGGGGGGGCCAATGAGCAGTTCTTC. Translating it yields CASSPSGGANEQFF.

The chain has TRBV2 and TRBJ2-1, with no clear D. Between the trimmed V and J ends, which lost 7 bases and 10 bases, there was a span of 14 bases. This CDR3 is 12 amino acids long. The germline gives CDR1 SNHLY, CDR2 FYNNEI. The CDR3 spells CASKPSPSEQFF. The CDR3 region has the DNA TGTGCCAGCAAACCTTCCCCGTCGGAGCAGTTCTTC.

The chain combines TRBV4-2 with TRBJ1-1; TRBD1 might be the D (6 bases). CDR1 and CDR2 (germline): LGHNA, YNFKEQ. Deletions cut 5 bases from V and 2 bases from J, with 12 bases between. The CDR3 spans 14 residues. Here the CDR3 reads CASSFRQANTEAFF. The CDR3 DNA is TGTGCCAGCAGCTTTAGACAGGCTAACACTGAAGCTTTCTTT.

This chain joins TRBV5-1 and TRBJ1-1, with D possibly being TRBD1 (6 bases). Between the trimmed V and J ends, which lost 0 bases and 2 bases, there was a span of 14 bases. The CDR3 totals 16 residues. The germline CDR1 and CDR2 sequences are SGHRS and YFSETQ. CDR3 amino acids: CASSLGLGQLNTEAFF. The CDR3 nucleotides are TGCGCCAGCAGCTTGGGTTTAGGACAGCTAAACACTGAAGCTTTCTTT.